Reported below is one T cell receptor beta chain. Its target antigen remains unknown. Base qualities are missing; no much larger clone stands one base away. The meaning of the sample's time point label: about 28 days (+/-7) after the second vaccine dose. AZD1222 recipients given second doses at about 4 weeks or at about 12 weeks were pooled, since spike-specific TCR depth and breadth were not found to differ between the two schedules. Vaccinee samples were obtained from the UK trials COV001 and COV002, which included a single-blind randomized controlled phase 2/3 trial of AZD1222 (ChAdOx1 nCoV-19) in healthy adults. Trial participant PBMC samples were collected at day 0 and day 28 after the second dose for TCRbeta chain sequencing. This record comes from a study of T cell responses to AZD1222 COVID-19 vaccine (dated by TCRdb to 2020 to 2022). In terms of the full investigation: TCR sequencing was performed for some 250 trial participants, of whom around 200 were given two doses of AZD1222 and some 26 were given two doses of MenACWY control vaccine. Enrollment into the trials was organized by age into subgroups of 18-55, 56-69 and 70-plus years, and those subgroups contained roughly 150, 30 and 60 TCR-sequenced participants, respectively. Study-wide findings and limitations: Conclusions about previously exposed vaccinees are limited, since just five or six AZD1222 recipients were seropositive for SARS-CoV-2 at baseline. Because no samples from the day 14 peak response were available, repertoires could be characterized only after the peak T cell response. After two AZD1222 doses, spike-specific TCR breadth and depth were significantly higher than at day 0 and than in MenACWY recipients. Participants were mostly white British, with more females than males. The authors suggested clonal diversity may have been underestimated. The 56-69-year group was small, and its depth increase did not reach significance, likely because of low power. Epitopes outside the regions mutated in the B.1.351 and B.1.1.7 variants were reportedly recognized by nearly half of the unique spike-specific TCRs. Vaccine-associated CD4 TCRs spanned the whole spike protein, with dominant responses in regions 160-218 and 743-854.

There are 16 amino acids in the CDR3, from cysteine to phenylalanine inclusive. The sequence is cut down to CDR3 DNA, 48 bases in frame from base 1. The germline V gene (reference sequence) specifies LNHDA as CDR1 and SQIVND as CDR2. V is cut by 6 bases and J by 4 bases, and the space between the germline ends is 21 bases. The CDR3 regions of human TCRbeta chains were subjected to immunosequencing. Per the source publication's procedure: Repertoire TCRs were matched against a reference library of SARS-CoV-2-specific TCRs generated with the MIRA antigen-specificity platform. Breadth meant the fraction of unique TCRs that were SARS-CoV-2-associated, whereas depth meant the fraction of total T cells that were SARS-CoV-2-associated. Using the MIRA data, each spike-specific TCR was mapped to the spike region that the TCR reacts to and placed in a CD4 or CD8 class. Log10-transformed breadth and depth values were compared by one-way ANOVA with Sidak's multiple comparisons tests. TCRdb limited this immuneACCESS table to in-frame rearrangements with V and J called. A share of clones is missing; checked studies link under half to unresolved V genes, and the rest is unexplained. V and J calls and clone size follow that table, whereas D and trimming were derived from the DNA. This sample comprises tens of thousands of clones, nearly 90% of them detected only once. The top ten constitute 9.3% of the sample.

The clonotype comes from an adult who received the AZD1222 COVID-19 vaccine. Here the sequenced sample was peripheral blood, taken 28 days after the second AZD1222 dose. Recombination linked TRBV19 to TRBJ1-2; TRBD1 could be the D gene, as 5 bases match. The CDR3 region reads CASSPNIGGVSYGYTF. At the DNA level, the sequence is TGTGCCAGTAGCCCTAACATAGGAGGGGTTAGCTATGGCTACACCTTC.